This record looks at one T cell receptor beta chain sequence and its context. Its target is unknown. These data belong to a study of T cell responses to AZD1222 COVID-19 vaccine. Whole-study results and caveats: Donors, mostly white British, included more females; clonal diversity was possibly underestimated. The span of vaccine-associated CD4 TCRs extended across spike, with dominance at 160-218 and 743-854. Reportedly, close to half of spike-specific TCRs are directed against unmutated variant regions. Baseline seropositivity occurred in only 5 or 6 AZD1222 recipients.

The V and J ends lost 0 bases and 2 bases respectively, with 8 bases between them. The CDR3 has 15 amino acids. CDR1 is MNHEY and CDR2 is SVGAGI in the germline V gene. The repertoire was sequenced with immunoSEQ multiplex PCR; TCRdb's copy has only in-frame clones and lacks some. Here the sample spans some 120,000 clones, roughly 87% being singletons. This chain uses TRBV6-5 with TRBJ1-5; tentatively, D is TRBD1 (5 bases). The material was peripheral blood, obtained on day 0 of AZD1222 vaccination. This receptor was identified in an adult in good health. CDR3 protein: CASSYSGAGNQPQHF. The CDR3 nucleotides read TGTGCCAGCAGTTACTCCGGGGCAGGCAATCAGCCCCAGCATTTT.